What follows describes a single T cell receptor (beta chain). What it binds is not known. A minimum of 6 million PBMCs was isolated per sample. This entry comes from a study of blood T cells in healthy people across ages. Findings and caveats of the study: More naive CD4+ cells and higher diversity were found in long-lived than in aged donors.

Then a second PCR, running roughly 6 to 12 cycles, was carried out with a sample-barcoded 5' primer and a J-beta primer mix. Using its own MiXCR run on the 5' RACE reads, TCRdb lists one record per CDR3 protein. The table lists more than 1.4 million distinct CDR3 sequences, about 40% of them singletons. Looked up from germline, CDR1 is LGHDT and CDR2 is YNNKEL (reference sequence). The CDR3 is made up of 17 amino acids. The gene calls are TRBV3-1 and TRBJ2-1; TRBD2 matches at 7 bases. The DNA end is a closer match to TRBJ2-7, so the J assignment may be wrong. The clonotype was recovered from a woman aged 18-35 years in good health. The sequenced sample was blood. The CDR3 sequence: CASSPRGSGSTYNEQYF. CDR3 nucleotide sequence: TGTGCCAGCAGCCCCCGGGGTAGCGGGTCCACCTACAATGAGCAGTACTTC.